This T cell receptor beta chain was observed in a study of shared clonotypes between healthy human individuals. CD8 cells classed as naive were CD45RO-negative and positively selected for CCR7, excluding terminally differentiated effector memory CD45RA+ cells. Germline CDR1 is MNHEY and CDR2 is SMNVEV (reference sequence). The CDR3 is 13 amino acids. Trimming took off 3 bases at V and 6 bases at J, with 9 bases between the two ends. Each cell subset's genomic DNA was divided evenly among several immunoSEQ plates. Method: immunoSEQ multiplex PCR; TCRdb's copy keeps in-frame clones and lacks some. Of about 700,000 clones listed, about 90% are singletons.

The chain joins TRBV27 to TRBJ2-4; a weak D match, TRBD1 (6 bases). This sequence originates from a man aged 25-45 years in good health. The sample taken for sequencing was naive CD8+ T cells sorted from blood. The CDR3 region has the DNA TGTGCCAGCAGTTTTATAGGGGGAAACATTCAGTACTTC. Encoded protein: CASSFIGGNIQYF.